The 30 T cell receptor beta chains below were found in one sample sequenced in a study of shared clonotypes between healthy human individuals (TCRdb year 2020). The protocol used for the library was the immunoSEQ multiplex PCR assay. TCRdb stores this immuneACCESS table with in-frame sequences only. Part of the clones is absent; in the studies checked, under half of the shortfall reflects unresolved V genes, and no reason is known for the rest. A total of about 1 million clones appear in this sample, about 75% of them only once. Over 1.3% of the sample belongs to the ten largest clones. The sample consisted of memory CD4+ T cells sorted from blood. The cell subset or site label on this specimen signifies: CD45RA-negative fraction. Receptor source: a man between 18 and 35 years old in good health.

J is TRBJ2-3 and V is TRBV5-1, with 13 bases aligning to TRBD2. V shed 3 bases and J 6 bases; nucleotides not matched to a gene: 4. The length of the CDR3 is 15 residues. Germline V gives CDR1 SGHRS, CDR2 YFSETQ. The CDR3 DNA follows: TGCGCCAGCAGCTATCGGACTAGCGGGAGTGATACGCAGTATTTT. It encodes CASSYRTSGSDTQYF.

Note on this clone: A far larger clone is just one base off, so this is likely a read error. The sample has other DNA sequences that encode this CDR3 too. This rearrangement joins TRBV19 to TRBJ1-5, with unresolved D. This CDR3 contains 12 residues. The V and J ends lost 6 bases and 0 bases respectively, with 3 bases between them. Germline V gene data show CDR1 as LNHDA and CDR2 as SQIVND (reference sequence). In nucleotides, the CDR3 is TGTGCCAGTAGAGATAGCAATCAGCCCCAGCATTTT. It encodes CASRDSNQPQHF.

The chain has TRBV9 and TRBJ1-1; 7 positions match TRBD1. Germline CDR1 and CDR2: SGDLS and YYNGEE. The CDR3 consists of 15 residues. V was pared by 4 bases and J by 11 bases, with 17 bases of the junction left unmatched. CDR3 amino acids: CASSPQEGAPEGAFF. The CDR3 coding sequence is TGTGCCAGCAGCCCCCAAGAGGGGGCCCCGGAGGGGGCTTTCTTT. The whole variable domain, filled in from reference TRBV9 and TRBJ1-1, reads DSGVTQTPKHLITATGQRVTLRCSPRSGDLSVYWYQQSLDQGLQFLIQYYNGEERAKGNILERFSAQQFPDLHSELNLSSLELGDSALYFCASSPQEGAPEGAFFGQGTRLTVV.

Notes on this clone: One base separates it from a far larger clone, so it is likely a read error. CDR3 amino acids: CANSPTSGGELFF. CDR3 nucleotide sequence: TGTGCCAACAGCCCCACTAGCGGCGGGGAGCTGTTTTTT. The chain is built from TRBV6-1 and TRBJ2-2, with 8 nucleotides matching TRBD2. After removal of 10 bases from V and 7 bases from J, the junction contained 8 bases not matched to a gene. The germline V gene has CDR1 MNHNS and CDR2 SASEGT. This CDR3 spans 13 amino acids.

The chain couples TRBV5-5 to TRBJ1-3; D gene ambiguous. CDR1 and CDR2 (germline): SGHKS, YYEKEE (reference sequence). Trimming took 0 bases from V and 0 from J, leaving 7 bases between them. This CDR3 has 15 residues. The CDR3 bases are TGTGCCAGCAGCTTGGTTGGGGACTCTGGAAACACCATATATTTT. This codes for CASSLVGDSGNTIYF.

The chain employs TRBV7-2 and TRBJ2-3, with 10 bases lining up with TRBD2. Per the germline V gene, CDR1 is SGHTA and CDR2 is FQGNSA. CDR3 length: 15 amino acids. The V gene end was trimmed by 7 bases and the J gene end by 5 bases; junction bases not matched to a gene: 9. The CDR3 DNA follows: TGTGCCAGCAAAACTAGCGGGGTTGGTGGAGATACGCAGTATTTT. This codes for CASKTSGVGGDTQYF.

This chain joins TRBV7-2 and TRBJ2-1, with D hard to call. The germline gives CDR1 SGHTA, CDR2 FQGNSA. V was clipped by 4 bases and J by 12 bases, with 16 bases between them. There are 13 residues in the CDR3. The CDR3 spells CASSSDRNGWQFF. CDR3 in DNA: TGTGCCAGCAGCTCTGATCGAAATGGGTGGCAGTTCTTC.

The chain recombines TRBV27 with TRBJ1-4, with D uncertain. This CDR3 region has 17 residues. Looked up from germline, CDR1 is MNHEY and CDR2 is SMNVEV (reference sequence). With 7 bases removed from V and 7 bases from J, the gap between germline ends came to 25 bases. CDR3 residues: CASTTLRGIRTGEKLFF. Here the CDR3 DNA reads TGTGCCAGCACCACCCTGCGTGGGATAAGGACTGGTGAAAAACTGTTTTTT.

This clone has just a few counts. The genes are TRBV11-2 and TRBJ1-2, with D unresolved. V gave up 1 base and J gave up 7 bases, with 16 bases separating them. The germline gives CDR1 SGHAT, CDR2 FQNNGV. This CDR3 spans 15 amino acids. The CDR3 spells CASSLGLTHKGGYTF. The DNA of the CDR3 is TGTGCCAGCAGCTTAGGGCTTACCCATAAGGGTGGCTACACCTTC.

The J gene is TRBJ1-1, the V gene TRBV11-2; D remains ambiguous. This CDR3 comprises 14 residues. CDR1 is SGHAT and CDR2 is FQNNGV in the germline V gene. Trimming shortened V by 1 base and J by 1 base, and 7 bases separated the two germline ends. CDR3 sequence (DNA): TGTGCCAGCAGCTTAGTCAAGGGGAACACTGAAGCTTTCTTT. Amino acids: CASSLVKGNTEAFF.

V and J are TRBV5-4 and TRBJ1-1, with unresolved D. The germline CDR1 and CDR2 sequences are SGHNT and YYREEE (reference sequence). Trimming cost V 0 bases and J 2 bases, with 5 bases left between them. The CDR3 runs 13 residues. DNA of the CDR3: TGTGCCAGCAGCTTGGAATTCAACACTGAAGCTTTCTTT. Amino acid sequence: CASSLEFNTEAFF.

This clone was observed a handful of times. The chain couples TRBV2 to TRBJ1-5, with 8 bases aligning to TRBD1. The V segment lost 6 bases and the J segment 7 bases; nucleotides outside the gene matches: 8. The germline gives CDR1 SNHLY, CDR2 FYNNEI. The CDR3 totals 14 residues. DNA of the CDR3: TGTGCCAGCAGATTGGACAGGGCCAACCAGCCCCAGCATTTT. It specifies CASRLDRANQPQHF.

The CDR3 loop reads CASSKPDSLGADTQYF. In nucleotides, the CDR3 is TGCGCCAGCAGCAAACCGGACAGCCTGGGAGCAGATACGCAGTATTTT. The chain recombines TRBV4-1 with TRBJ2-3; tentatively, D is TRBD1 (6 bases). This CDR3 spans 16 amino acids. V lost 5 bases, J lost 4 bases, and 19 bases lay in between. From germline, CDR1 is MGHRA and CDR2 YSYEKL.

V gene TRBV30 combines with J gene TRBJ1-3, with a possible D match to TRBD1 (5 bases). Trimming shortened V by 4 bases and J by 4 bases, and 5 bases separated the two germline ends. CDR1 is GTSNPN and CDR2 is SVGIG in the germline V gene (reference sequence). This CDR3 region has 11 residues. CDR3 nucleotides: TGTGCCTGGAAGGGGGGAAACACCATATATTTT. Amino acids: CAWKGGNTIYF.

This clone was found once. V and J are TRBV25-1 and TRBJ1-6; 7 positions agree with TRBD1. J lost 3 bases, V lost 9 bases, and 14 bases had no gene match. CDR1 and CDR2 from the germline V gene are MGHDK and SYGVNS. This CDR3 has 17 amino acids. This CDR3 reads CASRDRDIGLYNSPLHF. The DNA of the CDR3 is TGTGCCAGTCGCGACAGGGATATAGGCCTCTATAATTCACCCCTCCACTTT.

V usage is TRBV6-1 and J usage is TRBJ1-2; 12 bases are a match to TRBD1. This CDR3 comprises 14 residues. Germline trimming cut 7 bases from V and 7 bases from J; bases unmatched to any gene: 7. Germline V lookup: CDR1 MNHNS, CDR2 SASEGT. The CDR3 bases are TGTGCCAGCACAGGGACAGGGGGCTGGGGTGGCTACACCTTC. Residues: CASTGTGGWGGYTF.

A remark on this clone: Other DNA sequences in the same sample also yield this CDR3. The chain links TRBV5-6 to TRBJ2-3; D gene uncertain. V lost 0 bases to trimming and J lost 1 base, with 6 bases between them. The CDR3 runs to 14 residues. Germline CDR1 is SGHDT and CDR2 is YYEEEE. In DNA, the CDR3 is TGTGCCAGCAGCTTGGGAACCCGCACAGATACGCAGTATTTT. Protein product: CASSLGTRTDTQYF.

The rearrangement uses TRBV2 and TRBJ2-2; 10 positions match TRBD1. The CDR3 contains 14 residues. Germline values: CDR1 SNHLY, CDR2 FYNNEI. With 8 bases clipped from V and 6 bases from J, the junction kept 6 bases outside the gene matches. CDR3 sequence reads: CASVGQGKAGELFF. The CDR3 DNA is TGTGCCAGCGTGGGACAGGGGAAAGCCGGGGAGCTGTTTTTT.

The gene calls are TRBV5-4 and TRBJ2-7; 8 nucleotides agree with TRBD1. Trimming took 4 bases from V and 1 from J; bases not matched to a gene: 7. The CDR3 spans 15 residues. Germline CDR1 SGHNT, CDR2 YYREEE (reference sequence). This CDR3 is CASSPPGQASYEQYF. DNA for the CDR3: TGTGCCAGCAGCCCGCCGGGACAGGCATCCTACGAGCAGTACTTC.

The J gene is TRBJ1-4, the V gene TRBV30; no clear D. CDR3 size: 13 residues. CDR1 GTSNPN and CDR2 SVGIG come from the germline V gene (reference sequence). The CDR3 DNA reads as TGTGCTTGCCCCGGGGCAACTAATGAAAAACTGTTTTTT. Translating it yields CACPGATNEKLFF.

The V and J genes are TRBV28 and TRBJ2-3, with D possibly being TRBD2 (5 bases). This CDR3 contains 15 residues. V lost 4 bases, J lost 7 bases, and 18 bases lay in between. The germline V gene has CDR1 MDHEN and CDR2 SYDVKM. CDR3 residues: CASSSPGLKAYTQYF. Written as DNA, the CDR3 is TGTGCCAGCAGTTCACCGGGGTTAAAAGCCTATACGCAGTATTTT.

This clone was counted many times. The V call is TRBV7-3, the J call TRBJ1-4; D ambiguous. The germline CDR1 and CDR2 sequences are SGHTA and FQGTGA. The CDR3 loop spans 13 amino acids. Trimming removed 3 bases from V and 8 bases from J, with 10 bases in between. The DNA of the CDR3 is TGTGCCAGCAGCTTCGGTCCCGGCGAAAAACTGTTTTTT. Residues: CASSFGPGEKLFF.

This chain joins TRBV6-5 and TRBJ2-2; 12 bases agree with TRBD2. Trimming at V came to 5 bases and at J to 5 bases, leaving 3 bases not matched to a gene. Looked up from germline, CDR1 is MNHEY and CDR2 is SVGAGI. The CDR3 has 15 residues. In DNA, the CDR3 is TGTGCCAGCAGTAAGACTAGCGGGGGAACCGGGGAGCTGTTTTTT. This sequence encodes CASSKTSGGTGELFF.

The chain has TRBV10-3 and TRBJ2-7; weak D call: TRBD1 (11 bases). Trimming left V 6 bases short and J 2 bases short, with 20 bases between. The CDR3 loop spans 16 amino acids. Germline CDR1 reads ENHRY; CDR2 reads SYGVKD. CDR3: CAIRDRGLAGAYEQYF. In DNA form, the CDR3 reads TGTGCCATCAGGGACAGGGGGCTAGCGGGGGCCTACGAGCAGTACTTC.

CDR3 DNA sequence: TGTGCCAGCAGCCAAGCGCCAGGGCAAAAAGGACGCACAGATACGCAGTATTTT. Residues: CASSQAPGQKGRTDTQYF. The chain employs TRBV14 and TRBJ2-3, with D possibly matching TRBD1 (5 bases). Germline loops: CDR1 SGHDN, CDR2 FVKESK. This CDR3 comprises 18 residues. Trimming pared 1 base from V and 1 base from J, leaving 18 bases between.

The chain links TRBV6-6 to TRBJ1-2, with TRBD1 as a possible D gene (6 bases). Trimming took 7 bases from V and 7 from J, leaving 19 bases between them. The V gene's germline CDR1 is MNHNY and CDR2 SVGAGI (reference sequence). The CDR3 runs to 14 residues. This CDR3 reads CASNSQGPTGGYTF. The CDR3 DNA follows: TGTGCCAGCAATTCACAGGGCCCCACTGGTGGCTACACCTTC.

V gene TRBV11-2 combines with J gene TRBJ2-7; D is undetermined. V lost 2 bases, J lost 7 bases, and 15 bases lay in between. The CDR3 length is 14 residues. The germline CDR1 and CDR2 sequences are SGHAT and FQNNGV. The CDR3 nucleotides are TGTGCCAGCAGCTTAAGCACTCTAGTGGGGGAGCAGTACTTC. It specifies CASSLSTLVGEQYF. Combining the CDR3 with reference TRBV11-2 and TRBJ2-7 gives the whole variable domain EAGVAQSPRYKIIEKRQSVAFWCNPISGHATLYWYQQILGQGPKLLIQFQNNGVVDDSQLPKDRFSAERLKGVDSTLKIQPAKLEDSAVYLCASSLSTLVGEQYFGPGTRLTVT.

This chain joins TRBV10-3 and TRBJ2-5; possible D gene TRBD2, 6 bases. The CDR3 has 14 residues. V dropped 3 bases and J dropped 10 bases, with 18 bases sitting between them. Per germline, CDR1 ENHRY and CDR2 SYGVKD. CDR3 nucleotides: TGTGCCATCAGTGAAACTCGGGGGATCCCAGGCCAGTACTTC. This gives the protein CAISETRGIPGQYF.

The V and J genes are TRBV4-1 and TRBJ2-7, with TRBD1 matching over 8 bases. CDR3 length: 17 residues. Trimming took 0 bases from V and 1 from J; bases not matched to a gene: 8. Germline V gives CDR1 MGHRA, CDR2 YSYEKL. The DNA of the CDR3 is TGCGCCAGCAGCCAAGAAAAATCGGGACAGGTTTCCTACGAGCAGTACTTC. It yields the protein CASSQEKSGQVSYEQYF.

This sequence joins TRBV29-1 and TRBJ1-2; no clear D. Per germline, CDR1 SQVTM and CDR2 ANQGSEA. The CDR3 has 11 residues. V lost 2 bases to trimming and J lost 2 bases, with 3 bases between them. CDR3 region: CSVEQNYGYTF. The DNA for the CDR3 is TGCAGCGTTGAACAGAACTATGGCTACACCTTC.